This note documents a single T cell receptor (beta chain) sequence. J lost 1 base, V lost 9 bases, and 6 bases had no gene match. The CDR3 contains 14 residues. Germline V gene lookup returns CDR1 MNHEY and CDR2 SVGAGI. Produced via immunoSEQ multiplex PCR; TCRdb's table is partial and in-frame only. Of about 84,000 clones in the sample, about four fifths were seen once. This sample is part of a study of OX40 agonist ivuxolimab in advanced cancers. The receptor was isolated from an adult with an advanced solid tumor such as melanoma, head and neck, liver or kidney cancer. Sequenced material: CD4+ or CD8+ T cells sorted from blood, taken in a trial of the OX40 agonist ivuxolimab. The chain is built from TRBV6-5 and TRBJ2-7; 10 bases line up with TRBD1. CDR3 sequence reads: CARATGGASYEQYV. CDR3 bases: TGTGCCAGAGCGACAGGGGGCGCTTCCTACGAGCAGTACGTC.